Listed below are T cell receptor beta chains from one sample, sequenced in a study of T cell responses to AZD1222 COVID-19 vaccine. The repertoire was sequenced with immunoSEQ multiplex PCR; TCRdb's copy has only in-frame clones and lacks some. The sample contains 180,000 or so clones, roughly 94% of which appear only once. This sample comprised peripheral blood, obtained 28 days after the second AZD1222 dose. The source of these receptors is an adult who received the AZD1222 COVID-19 vaccine. Each CDR3 is given with its conserved first and last residue. The order of the fields is J gene, CDR3 length, D gene, clone size, V gene, CDR3 protein, CDR3 DNA. The D gene is left open where the match is weak. The size of a clone is reported for some rows only, either as once, few or many, or as a class for expanded clones.

TRBJ2-1 | 13 | TRBD2 | . | TRBV7-8 | CASRAGLYNEQFF | TGTGCCAGCAGAGCGGGACTCTACAATGAGCAGTTCTTC
TRBJ1-2 | 15 | . | . | TRBV5-1 | CASSPPPPAHYGYTF | TGCGCCAGCAGCCCACCCCCCCCCGCGCACTATGGCTACACCTTC
TRBJ1-2 | 17 | TRBD1 | . | TRBV28 | CASSLPNLIQGAYGYTF | TGTGCCAGCAGTTTACCCAATTTAATACAGGGGGCTTATGGCTACACCTTC
TRBJ1-4 | 15 | TRBD1 | . | TRBV4-3 | CASSRLTGDHEKLFF | TGCGCCAGCAGCCGACTTACAGGGGACCATGAAAAACTGTTTTTT
TRBJ2-5 | 15 | TRBD2 | . | TRBV7-8 | CASSLVAGRGETQYF | TGTGCCAGCAGCTTAGTAGCGGGGCGCGGGGAGACCCAGTACTTC
TRBJ1-2 | 16 | TRBD1 | once | TRBV4-1 | CASSPTKGASDYGYTF | TGCGCCAGCAGCCCAACCAAGGGGGCTAGCGACTATGGCTACACCTTC
TRBJ2-7 | 15 | . | . | TRBV5-6 | CASSLGQTTIYEQYF | TGTGCCAGCAGCTTGGGACAGACCACCATCTACGAGCAGTACTTC
TRBJ2-7 | 15 | TRBD2 | few | TRBV15 | CATSSRTSGMIEQYF | TGTGCCACCAGCAGTAGGACTAGCGGGATGATCGAGCAGTACTTC
TRBJ2-7 | 19 | TRBD2 | . | TRBV4-1 | CASSQDWTSLLAGAYEQYF | TGCGCCAGCAGCCAAGATTGGACATCCCTACTAGCGGGGGCTTACGAGCAGTACTTC
TRBJ1-5 | 14 | . | . | TRBV20-1 | CSASDGYSNQPQHF | TGCAGTGCTAGTGACGGCTATAGCAATCAGCCCCAGCATTTT
TRBJ1-5 | 14 | . | . | TRBV21-1 | CASSTGRGFQPQHF | TGTGCCAGCAGCACTGGCAGGGGCTTTCAGCCCCAGCATTTT
TRBJ1-1 | 14 | . | . | TRBV27 | CASSQWAGNTEAFF | TGTGCCAGCAGTCAATGGGCGGGGAACACTGAAGCTTTCTTT
TRBJ2-6 | 15 | . | . | TRBV7-9 | CASSSGHLGANVLTF | TGTGCCAGCAGCTCGGGGCACCTTGGGGCCAACGTCCTGACTTTC
TRBJ1-1 | 17 | . | few | TRBV6-1 | CASSEVGGWHMNTEAFF | TGTGCCAGCAGTGAAGTTGGGGGGTGGCACATGAACACTGAAGCTTTCTTT
TRBJ2-1 | 12 | . | . | TRBV7-8 | CASSLPDNEQFF | TGTGCCAGCAGCTTACCGGACAATGAGCAGTTCTTC
TRBJ1-2 | 15 | . | . | TRBV7-8 | CASSFHRVSNYGYTF | TGTGCCAGCAGCTTTCACAGGGTTTCAAACTATGGCTACACCTTC
TRBJ1-1 | 13 | . | . | TRBV9 | CASSEVGNTEAFF | TGTGCCAGCAGCGAGGTTGGGAACACTGAAGCTTTCTTT
TRBJ1-6 | 16 | . | . | TRBV2 | CASTVDGSSYNSPLHF | TGTGCCAGCACCGTGGACGGGAGCTCCTATAATTCACCCCTCCACTTT
TRBJ2-1 | 14 | . | . | TRBV5-1 | CASSPPGSYNEQFF | TGCGCCAGCAGCCCCCCGGGGTCCTACAATGAGCAGTTCTTC
TRBJ2-7 | 12 | . | . | TRBV5-6 | CASSSTSYEQYF | TGTGCCAGCAGCTCCACCTCCTACGAGCAGTACTTC
TRBJ1-2 | 15 | TRBD1 | . | TRBV6-5 | CASSPHGDRGGGYTF | TGTGCCAGCAGTCCCCACGGGGACAGGGGAGGAGGCTACACCTTC
TRBJ1-5 | 17 | . | . | TRBV28 | CASTTAAGGNSNQPQHF | TGTGCCAGCACGACCGCTGCGGGAGGGAATAGCAATCAGCCCCAGCATTTT
TRBJ2-2 | 15 | TRBD1 | once | TRBV9 | CASSPTGADTGELFF | TGTGCCAGCAGCCCCACAGGGGCCGACACCGGGGAGCTGTTTTTT
TRBJ1-6 | 15 | . | once | TRBV5-5 | CASSLGQRDNSPLHF | TGTGCCAGCAGCTTGGGTCAACGCGACAATTCACCCCTCCACTTT
TRBJ2-2 | 11 | . | . | TRBV29-1 | CSVGGTGELFF | TGCAGCGTTGGAGGGACCGGGGAGCTGTTTTTT
TRBJ2-1 | 15 | TRBD2 | . | TRBV4-3 | CASSPRAGAYNEQFF | TGCGCCAGCAGTCCCCGGGCGGGGGCCTACAATGAGCAGTTCTTC
TRBJ1-5 | 14 | . | . | TRBV7-9 | CASSFGGANQPQHF | TGTGCCAGCAGCTTTGGGGGGGCTAATCAGCCCCAGCATTTT
TRBJ1-4 | 17 | TRBD1 | . | TRBV19 | CASSNGRLRQGAEKLFF | TGTGCCAGTAGTAATGGCAGGCTACGTCAGGGGGCTGAAAAACTGTTTTTT
TRBJ1-2 | 13 | . | . | TRBV14 | CASSQLEGSGYTF | TGTGCCAGCAGCCAGCTAGAAGGGAGTGGCTACACCTTC
TRBJ1-1 | 15 | . | . | TRBV7-9 | CASSSGSVQNTEAFF | TGTGCCAGCAGCTCCGGGAGCGTGCAGAACACTGAAGCTTTCTTT
TRBJ2-1 | 17 | . | . | TRBV28 | CASSKQVKRLSYNEQFF | TGTGCCAGCAGCAAACAGGTTAAGAGGCTCTCCTACAATGAGCAGTTCTTC
TRBJ2-3 | 13 | . | . | TRBV11-3 | CASSLGLTDTQYF | TGTGCCAGCAGCTTAGGACTCACAGATACGCAGTATTTT
TRBJ2-6 | 18 | . | . | TRBV11-2 | CASSLVQGRGSGANVLTF | TGTGCCAGCAGCTTGGTTCAGGGAAGGGGATCTGGGGCCAACGTCCTGACTTTC
TRBJ1-3 | 17 | . | . | TRBV28 | CASSFFPDEGSGNTIYF | TGTGCCAGCAGTTTCTTCCCCGACGAAGGCTCTGGAAACACCATATATTTT
TRBJ1-6 | 14 | . | . | TRBV11-2 | CASRLSGKVSPLHF | TGTGCCAGCAGACTCTCAGGGAAGGTGTCACCCCTCCACTTT
TRBJ1-5 | 15 | . | . | TRBV6-1 | CASSDLGYSNQPQHF | TGTGCCAGCAGTGACCTAGGGTATAGCAATCAGCCCCAGCATTTT
TRBJ1-5 | 15 | . | . | TRBV6-5 | CASSATWNSNQPQHF | TGTGCCAGCAGCGCTACATGGAATAGCAATCAGCCCCAGCATTTT